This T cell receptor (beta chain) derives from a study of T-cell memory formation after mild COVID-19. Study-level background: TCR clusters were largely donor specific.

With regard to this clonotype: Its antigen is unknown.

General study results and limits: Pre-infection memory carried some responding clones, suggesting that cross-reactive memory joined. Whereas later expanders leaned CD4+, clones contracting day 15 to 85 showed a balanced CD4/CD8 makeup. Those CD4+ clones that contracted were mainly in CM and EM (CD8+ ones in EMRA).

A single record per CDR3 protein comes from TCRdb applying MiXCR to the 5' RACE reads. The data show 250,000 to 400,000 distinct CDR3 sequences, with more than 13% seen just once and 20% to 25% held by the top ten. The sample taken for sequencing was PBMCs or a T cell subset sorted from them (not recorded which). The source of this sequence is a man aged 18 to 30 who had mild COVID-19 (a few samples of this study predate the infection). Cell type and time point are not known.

The CDR3 region is CASSLRGGFF. CDR3 coding DNA: TGTGCCAGCAGCTTGCGGGGGGGGTTCTTC. The chain carries TRBV5-6 and TRBJ2-1; 8 nucleotides agree with TRBD2. Germline V gives CDR1 SGHDT, CDR2 YYEEEE. The CDR3 runs to 10 residues. The trim removed 1 base at V and 15 bases at J, leaving 0 bases unmatched.